The sequence of this TCR beta chain was determined in a study of cytomegalovirus exposure and HLA in healthy donors. Broader study findings: In a later analysis, at a false discovery rate of 0.05, 15,000 to 20,000 TCR beta sequences were associated with HLA alleles. A few chains tied to CMV proved CMV antigen-specific in vitro.

In the PCR, 60 Vbeta and 13 Jbeta primers were used. The assay was immunoSEQ multiplex PCR, and TCRdb's table has in-frame clones only and misses some. The repertoire holds 110,000 to 150,000 clones, with roughly 72% as singletons. Per the germline V gene, CDR1 is LNHDA and CDR2 is SQIVND (reference sequence). Trimming stripped 5 bases from V and 3 bases from J, with 10 bases between. There are 13 residues in the CDR3. As for this clone: The target antigen is unknown.

The specimen sequenced was PBMCs. This receptor was identified in a man aged 35-49 years in good health and CMV-seronegative. V usage is TRBV19 and J usage is TRBJ1-2; D may be TRBD1 (6 bases). The CDR3 sequence is CASSVQGDYGYTF. In DNA form, the CDR3 reads TGTGCCAGTAGTGTACAGGGCGACTATGGCTACACCTTC.